This T cell receptor (beta chain) appears in the sequencing data of a study of T cell responses to AZD1222 COVID-19 vaccine. Across the study: The study pooled second doses at about 4 or about 12 weeks. Whole-study findings and limits: Increases in Spike-specific TCR breadth and depth were seen after two AZD1222 doses.

Sequencing used immunoSEQ multiplex PCR; TCRdb keeps in-frame clones, though not all of them. The profile covers some 150,000 clones, with 89% appearing a single time and about 3% taken by the ten largest. About this clone itself: The antigen is unknown.

V lost 1 base, J lost 4 bases, and 7 bases lay in between. The CDR3 extends over 13 amino acids. The sequencing here drew on peripheral blood, taken on day 0 of AZD1222 vaccination. The origin of this receptor is an adult in good health. This chain uses TRBV12-3 or TRBV12-4 with TRBJ1-2; D call uncertain. CDR3 protein: CASSLGASYGYTF. The CDR3 DNA reads TGTGCCAGCAGTTTAGGGGCATCCTATGGCTACACCTTC.